This T cell receptor (beta chain) emerged from a study of T cells in Graves' hyperthyroidism and ophthalmopathy. The study, taken as a whole, reports: Blood also showed most of the thyroid clonotypes that were expanded above 0.001.

CDR1 and CDR2 from the germline V gene are LNHDA and SQIVND (reference sequence). With V trimmed by 1 base and J by 3 bases, 6 bases remained unmatched. The CDR3 runs to 15 residues. Pregnant or lactating patients were excluded, as were those with uncontrolled infection or other autoimmune disease. TCR beta CDR3 sequences were amplified from RNA transcripts. HTBI primers were the set used in a first-round RT-PCR of the TCR CDR3. TCRdb passed the multiplex PCR reads through MiXCR, listing each CDR3 protein once. The sample has some 510,000 distinct CDR3 sequences, 20% to 25% seen once. This clonotype was detected once. Antigen: not known.

The sequencing input was blood. This receptor was taken from a man aged 18 to 29 with Graves' hyperthyroidism. V usage is TRBV19 and J usage is TRBJ2-7; TRBD1 matches at 7 bases. CDR3 sequence (DNA): TGTGCCAGTAGTATAGGATGGCAGGGGGTCTACGAGCAGTACTTC. Residues: CASSIGWQGVYEQYF.